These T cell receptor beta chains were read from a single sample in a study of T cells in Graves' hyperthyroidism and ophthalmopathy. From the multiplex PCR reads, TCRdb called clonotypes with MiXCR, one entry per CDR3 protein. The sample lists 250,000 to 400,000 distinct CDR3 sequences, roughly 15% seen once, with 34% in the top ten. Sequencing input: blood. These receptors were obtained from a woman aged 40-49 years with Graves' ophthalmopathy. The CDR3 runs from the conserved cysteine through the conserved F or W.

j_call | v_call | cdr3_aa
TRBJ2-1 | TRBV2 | CASRGWTSGDEQFF
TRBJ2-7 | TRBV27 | CASRGSYEEQYF
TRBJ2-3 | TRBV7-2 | CASSPSGGRTDTQYF
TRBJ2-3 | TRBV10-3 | CAIGQEDTQYF
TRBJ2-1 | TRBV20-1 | CSARRSRSYNEQFF
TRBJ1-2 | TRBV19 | CASSIAADPNYGYTF
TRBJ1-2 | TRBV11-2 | CASSLDSLRGYTF
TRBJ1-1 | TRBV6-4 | CASSPLIMNTEAFF
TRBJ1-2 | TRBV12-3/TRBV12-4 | CASSLAGSYYGYTF
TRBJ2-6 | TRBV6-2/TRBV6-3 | CASSGDSGAGANVLTF
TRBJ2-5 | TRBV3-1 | CASSQRLAGGQETQYF
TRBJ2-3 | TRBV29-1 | CSVEDGLRTPGRTQYF
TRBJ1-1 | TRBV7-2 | CASSNRQMNTEAFF
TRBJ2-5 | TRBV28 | CASSQTGGRETQYF
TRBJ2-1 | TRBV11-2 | CASSRTSGASEQFF
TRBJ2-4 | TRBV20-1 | CSARGALGFARGIQYF
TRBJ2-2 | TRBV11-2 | CASSYSQTGELFF
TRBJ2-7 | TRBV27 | CASTSAGLAYEQYF
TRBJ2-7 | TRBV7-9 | CASSWDAYEQYF
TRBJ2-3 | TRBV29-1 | CSVEDGWRDTQYF
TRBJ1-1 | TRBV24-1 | CATRGRVNTEAFF
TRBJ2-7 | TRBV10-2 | CASSPAGSHEQYF
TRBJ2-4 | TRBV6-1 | CASSFRQGSDIQYF